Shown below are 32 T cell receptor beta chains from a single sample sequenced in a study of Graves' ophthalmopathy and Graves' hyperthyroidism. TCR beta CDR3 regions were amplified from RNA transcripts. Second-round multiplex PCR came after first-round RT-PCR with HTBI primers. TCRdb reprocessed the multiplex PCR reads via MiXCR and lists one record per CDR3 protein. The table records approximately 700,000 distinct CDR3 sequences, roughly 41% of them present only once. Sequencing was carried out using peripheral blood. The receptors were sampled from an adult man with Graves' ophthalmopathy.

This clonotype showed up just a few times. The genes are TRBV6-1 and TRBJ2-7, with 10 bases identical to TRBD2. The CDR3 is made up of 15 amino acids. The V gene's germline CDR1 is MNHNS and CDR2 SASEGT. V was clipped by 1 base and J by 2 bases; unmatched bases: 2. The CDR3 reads CASSEDSGGAYEQYF. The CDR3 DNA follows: TGTGCCAGCAGTGAAGACAGCGGGGGGGCCTACGAGCAGTACTTC.

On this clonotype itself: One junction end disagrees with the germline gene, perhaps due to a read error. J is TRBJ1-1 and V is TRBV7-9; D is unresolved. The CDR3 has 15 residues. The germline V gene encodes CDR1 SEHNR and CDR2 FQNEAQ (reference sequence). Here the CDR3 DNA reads TGTGTCAGCAGCCGGACGGTAACGGGAAACACTGAAGCTTTCTTT. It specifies CVSSRTVTGNTEAFF.

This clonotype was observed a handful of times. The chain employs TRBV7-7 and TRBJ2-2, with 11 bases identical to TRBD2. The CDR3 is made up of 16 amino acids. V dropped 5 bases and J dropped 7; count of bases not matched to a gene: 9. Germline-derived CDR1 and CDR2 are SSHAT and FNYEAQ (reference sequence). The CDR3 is CASSIGTSGGGGELFF. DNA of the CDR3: TGTGCCAGCAGCATCGGGACTAGCGGAGGGGGCGGGGAGCTGTTTTTT.

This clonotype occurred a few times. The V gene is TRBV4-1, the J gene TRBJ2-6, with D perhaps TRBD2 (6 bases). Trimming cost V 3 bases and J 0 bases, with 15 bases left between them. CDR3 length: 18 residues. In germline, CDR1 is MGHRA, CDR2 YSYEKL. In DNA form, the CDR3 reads TGCGCCAGCAGCCACTCCGGGACTCCCTTCTCTGGGGCCAACGTCCTGACTTTC. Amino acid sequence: CASSHSGTPFSGANVLTF.

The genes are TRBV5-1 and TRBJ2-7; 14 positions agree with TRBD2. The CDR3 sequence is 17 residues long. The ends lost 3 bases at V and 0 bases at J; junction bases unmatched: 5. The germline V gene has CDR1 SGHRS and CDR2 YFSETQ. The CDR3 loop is CASSWGLAGADSYEQYF. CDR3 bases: TGCGCCAGCAGCTGGGGACTAGCGGGAGCGGACTCCTACGAGCAGTACTTC.

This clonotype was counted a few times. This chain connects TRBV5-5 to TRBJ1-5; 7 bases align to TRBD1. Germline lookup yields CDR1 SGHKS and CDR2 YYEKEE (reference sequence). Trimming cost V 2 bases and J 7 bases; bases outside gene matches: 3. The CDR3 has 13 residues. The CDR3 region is CASSLQGLQPQHF. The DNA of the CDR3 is TGTGCCAGCAGCTTACAGGGGCTCCAGCCCCAGCATTTT.

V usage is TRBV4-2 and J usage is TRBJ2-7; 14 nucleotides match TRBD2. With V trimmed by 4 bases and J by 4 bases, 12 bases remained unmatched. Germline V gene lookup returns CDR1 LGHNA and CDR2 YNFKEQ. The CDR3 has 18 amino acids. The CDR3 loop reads CASSPLEPGLAGGYEQYF. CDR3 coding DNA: TGTGCCAGCAGCCCGCTGGAGCCCGGACTAGCGGGAGGTTACGAGCAGTACTTC.

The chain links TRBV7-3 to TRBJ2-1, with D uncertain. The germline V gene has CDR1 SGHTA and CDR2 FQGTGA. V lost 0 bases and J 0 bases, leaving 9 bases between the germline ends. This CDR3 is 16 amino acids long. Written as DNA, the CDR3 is TGTGCCAGCAGCTTAACGGTAACAAGCTCCTACAATGAGCAGTTCTTC. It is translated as CASSLTVTSSYNEQFF.

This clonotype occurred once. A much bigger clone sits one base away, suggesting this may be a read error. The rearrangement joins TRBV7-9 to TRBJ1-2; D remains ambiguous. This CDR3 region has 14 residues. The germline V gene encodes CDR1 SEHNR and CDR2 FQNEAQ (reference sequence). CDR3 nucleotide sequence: TGCGCCAGCAGCCAAGAAACGAGTGCCTATGCCTACACCTTC. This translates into CASSQETSAYAYTF.

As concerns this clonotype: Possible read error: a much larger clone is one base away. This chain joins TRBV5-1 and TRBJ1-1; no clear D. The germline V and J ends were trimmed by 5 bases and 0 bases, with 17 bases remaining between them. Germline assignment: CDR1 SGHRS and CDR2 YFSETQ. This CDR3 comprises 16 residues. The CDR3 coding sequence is TGCGCCAGCAGACCCGGACCCCAAGCGGTGAACACTGAAGCTTTCTTT. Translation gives CASRPGPQAVNTEAFF.

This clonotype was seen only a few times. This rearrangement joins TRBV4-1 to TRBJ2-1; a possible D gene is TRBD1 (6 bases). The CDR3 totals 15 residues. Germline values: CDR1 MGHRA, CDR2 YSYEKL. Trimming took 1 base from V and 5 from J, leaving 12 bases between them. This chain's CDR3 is CASSQVKGGNNEQFF. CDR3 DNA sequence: TGCGCCAGCAGCCAAGTTAAAGGGGGAAACAATGAGCAGTTCTTC.

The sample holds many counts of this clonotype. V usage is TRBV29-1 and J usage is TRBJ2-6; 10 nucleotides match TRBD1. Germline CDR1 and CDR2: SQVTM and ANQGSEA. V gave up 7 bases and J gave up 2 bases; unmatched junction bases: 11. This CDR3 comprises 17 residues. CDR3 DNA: TGCAGCGGGGGTGCGACAGGGGGCAAGACTGGGGCCAACGTCCTGACTTTC. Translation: CSGGATGGKTGANVLTF.

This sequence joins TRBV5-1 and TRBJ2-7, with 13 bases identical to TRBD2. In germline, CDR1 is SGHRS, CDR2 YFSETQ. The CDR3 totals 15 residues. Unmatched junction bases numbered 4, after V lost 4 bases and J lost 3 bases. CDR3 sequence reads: CASSRTSGSYYEQYF. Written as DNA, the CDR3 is TGCGCCAGCAGCAGGACTAGCGGGAGCTACTACGAGCAGTACTTC.

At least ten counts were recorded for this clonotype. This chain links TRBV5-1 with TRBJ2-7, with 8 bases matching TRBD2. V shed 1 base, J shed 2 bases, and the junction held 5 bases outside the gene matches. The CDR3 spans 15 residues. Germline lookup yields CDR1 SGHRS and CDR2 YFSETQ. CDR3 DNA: TGCGCCAGCAGCTTGCGACGGGAGGGCCCCTACGAGCAGTACTTC. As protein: CASSLRREGPYEQYF.

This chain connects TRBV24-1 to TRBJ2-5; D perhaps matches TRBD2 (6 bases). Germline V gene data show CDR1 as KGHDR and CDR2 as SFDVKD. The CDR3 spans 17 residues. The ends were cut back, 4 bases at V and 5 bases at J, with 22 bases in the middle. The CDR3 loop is CATSDPRLGIKGETQYF. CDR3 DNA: TGTGCCACCAGTGACCCCCGACTAGGGATTAAAGGGGAGACCCAGTACTTC.

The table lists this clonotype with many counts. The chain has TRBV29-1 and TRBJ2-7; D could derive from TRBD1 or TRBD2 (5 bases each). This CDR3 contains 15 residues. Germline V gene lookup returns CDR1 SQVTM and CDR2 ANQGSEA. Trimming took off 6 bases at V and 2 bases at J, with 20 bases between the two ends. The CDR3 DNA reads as TGCAGCGTCTCCTCATCTGGGGGAGCGGCCTACGAGCAGTACTTC. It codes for CSVSSSGGAAYEQYF.

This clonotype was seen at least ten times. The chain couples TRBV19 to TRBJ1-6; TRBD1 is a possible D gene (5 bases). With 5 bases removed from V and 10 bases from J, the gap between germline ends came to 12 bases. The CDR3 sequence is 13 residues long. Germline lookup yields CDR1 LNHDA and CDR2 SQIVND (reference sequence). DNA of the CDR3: TGTGCCAGTAGTCTGAGGGGTCCCTCACCCCTCCACTTT. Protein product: CASSLRGPSPLHF.

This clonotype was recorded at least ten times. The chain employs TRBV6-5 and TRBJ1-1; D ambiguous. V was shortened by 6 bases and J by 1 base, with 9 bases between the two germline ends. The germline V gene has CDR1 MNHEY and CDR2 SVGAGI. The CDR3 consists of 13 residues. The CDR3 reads CASRLGRNTEAFF. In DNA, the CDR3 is TGTGCCAGCAGGCTCGGACGGAACACTGAAGCTTTCTTT.

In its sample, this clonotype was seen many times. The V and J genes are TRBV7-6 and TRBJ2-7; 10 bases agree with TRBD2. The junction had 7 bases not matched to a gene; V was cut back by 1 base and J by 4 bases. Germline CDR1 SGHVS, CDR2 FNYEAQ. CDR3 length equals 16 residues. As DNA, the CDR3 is TGTGCCAGCAGCTTAGAAGCTAGCGGGGGACCATACGAGCAGTACTTC. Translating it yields CASSLEASGGPYEQYF.

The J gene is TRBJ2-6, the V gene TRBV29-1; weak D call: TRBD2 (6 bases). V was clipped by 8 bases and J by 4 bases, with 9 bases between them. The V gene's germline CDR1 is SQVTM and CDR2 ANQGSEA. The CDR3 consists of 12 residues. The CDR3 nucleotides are TGCAGCCCGGCGGGAGGGGCCAACGTCCTGACTTTC. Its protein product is CSPAGGANVLTF.

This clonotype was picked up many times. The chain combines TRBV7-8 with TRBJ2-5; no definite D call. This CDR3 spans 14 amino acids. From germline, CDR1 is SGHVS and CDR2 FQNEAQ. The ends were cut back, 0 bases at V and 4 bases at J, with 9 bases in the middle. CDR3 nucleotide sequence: TGTGCCAGCAGCTTAGCCCGGTGGGGAGAGACCCAGTACTTC. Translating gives CASSLARWGETQYF.

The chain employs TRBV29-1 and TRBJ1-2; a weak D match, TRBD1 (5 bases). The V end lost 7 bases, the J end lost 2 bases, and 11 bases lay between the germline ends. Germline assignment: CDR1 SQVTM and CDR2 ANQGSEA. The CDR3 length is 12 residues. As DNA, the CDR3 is TGCAGCGGCCGGGGGGGGAACTATGGCTACACCTTC. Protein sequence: CSGRGGNYGYTF.

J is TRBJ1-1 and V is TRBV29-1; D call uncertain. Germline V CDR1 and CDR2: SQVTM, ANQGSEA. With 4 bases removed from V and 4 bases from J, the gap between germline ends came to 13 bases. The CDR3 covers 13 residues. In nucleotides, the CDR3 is TGCAGCGTTGGGAGGCCAGACGGCACTGAAGCTTTCTTT. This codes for CSVGRPDGTEAFF.

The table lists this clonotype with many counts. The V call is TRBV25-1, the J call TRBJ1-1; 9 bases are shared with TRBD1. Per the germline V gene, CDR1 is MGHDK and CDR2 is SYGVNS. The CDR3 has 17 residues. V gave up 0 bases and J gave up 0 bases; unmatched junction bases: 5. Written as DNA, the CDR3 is TGTGCCAGCAGTGAATACTCCGGGACAGGGATGAACACTGAAGCTTTCTTT. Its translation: CASSEYSGTGMNTEAFF.

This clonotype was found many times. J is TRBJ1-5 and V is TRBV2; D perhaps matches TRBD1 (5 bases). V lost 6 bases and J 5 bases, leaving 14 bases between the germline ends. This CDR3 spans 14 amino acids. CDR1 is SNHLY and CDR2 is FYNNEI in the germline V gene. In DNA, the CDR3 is TGTGCCAGCAGCCTGTGGGGGGAAGATCAGCCCCAGCATTTT. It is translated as CASSLWGEDQPQHF.

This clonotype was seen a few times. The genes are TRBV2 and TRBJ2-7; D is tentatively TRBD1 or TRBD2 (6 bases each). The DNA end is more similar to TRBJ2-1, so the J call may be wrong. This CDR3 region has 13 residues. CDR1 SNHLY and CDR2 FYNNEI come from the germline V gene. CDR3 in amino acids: CASSRGAYNEQFF. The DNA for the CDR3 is TGTGCCAGCAGTAGGGGGGCTTACAATGAGCAGTTCTTC.

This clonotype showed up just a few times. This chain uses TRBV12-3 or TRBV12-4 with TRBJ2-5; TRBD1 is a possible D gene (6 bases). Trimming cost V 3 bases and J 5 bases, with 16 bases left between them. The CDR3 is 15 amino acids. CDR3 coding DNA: TGTGCCAGCAGTTTTTTACAGGGAAGGATCGAGACCCAGTACTTC. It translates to CASSFLQGRIETQYF.

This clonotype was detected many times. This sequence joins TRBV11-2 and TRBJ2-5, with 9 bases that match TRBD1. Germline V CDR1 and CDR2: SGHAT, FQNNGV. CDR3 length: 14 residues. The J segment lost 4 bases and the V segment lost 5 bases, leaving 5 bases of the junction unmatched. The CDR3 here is CASSTQGAGETQYF. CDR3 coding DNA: TGTGCCAGCAGCACACAGGGGGCTGGAGAGACCCAGTACTTC.

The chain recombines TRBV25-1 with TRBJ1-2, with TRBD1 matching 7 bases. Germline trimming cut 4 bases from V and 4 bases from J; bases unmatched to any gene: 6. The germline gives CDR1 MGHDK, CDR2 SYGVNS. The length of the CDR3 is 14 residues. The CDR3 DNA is TGTGCCAGCAGTGCTAGTAACAGGGGCTATGGCTACACCTTC. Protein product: CASSASNRGYGYTF.

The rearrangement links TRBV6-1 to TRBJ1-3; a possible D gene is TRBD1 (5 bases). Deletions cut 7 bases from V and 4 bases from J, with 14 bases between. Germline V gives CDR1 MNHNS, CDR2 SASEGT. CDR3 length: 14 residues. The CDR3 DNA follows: TGTGCCAGCACCACCGGGACCGCCGGAAACACCATATATTTT. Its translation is CASTTGTAGNTIYF.

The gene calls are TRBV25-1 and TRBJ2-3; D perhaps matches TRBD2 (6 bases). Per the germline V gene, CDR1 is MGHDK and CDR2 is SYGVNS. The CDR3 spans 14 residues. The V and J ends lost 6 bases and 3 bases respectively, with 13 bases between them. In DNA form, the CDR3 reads TGTGCCAGCAGCAACCCTAGCGAAACAGATACGCAGTATTTT. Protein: CASSNPSETDTQYF.

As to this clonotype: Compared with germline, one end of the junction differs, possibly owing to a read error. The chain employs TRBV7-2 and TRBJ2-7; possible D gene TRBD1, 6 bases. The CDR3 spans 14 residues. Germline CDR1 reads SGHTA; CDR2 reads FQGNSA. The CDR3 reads CASSQGDRPYEQYF. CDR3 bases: TGCGCCAGCAGCCAAGGAGACAGGCCCTACGAGCAGTACTTC.